This paragraph reports one TCR beta chain. The sample comes from a study of control samples from healthy donors and cancer patients. Germline V gives CDR1 LGHNA, CDR2 YNFKEQ. V was pared by 1 base and J by 4 bases, with 19 bases between. The length of the CDR3 is 17 residues. Data came from immunoSEQ multiplex PCR; TCRdb stores just in-frame clones and leaves some out. The data hold about 89,000 clones, with roughly nine tenths observed a single time. The chain is built from TRBV4-2 and TRBJ2-5; D not resolved. Sequencing used blood. The receptor was isolated from a man aged 25 to 40 in good health. Here the CDR3 reads CASSQGTKRLKGETQYF. CDR3 nucleotide sequence: TGTGCCAGCAGCCAAGGTACTAAACGCCTCAAGGGAGAGACCCAGTACTTC.